This T cell receptor (beta chain) was identified in a study of cytomegalovirus exposure and HLA in healthy donors. Sampled while nominally healthy, donors likely had unrecorded immune exposures. A remark on this clone: The antigen is undetermined.

PCR employed 60 Vbeta and 13 Jbeta primers. Profiled with immunoSEQ multiplex PCR; TCRdb holds only in-frame clones, not every one. The table lists about 110,000 clones, 13% to 15% of them singletons, with 0.83% in the top ten. Whole-study findings and limits: Most TCR sequences were uncommon, yet certain public TCRs appeared in many donors.

Germline V CDR1 and CDR2: SEHNR, FQNEAQ (reference sequence). The CDR3 extends over 14 amino acids. Deletions cut 5 bases from V and 2 bases from J, with 9 bases between. The gene calls are TRBV7-9 and TRBJ1-4; D call uncertain. The sample consisted of PBMCs. The sequence was collected from a female donor in good health and CMV-seronegative. Here the CDR3 DNA reads TGTGCCAGCAGCCGGCGGGCTACTAATGAAAAACTGTTTTTT. Protein product: CASSRRATNEKLFF. The full variable domain, completed using reference TRBV7-9 and TRBJ1-4, is DTGVSQNPRHKITKRGQNVTFRCDPISEHNRLYWYRQTLGQGPEFLTYFQNEAQLEKSRLLSDRFSAERPKGSFSTLEIQRTEQGDSAMYLCASSRRATNEKLFFGSGTQLSVL.